Presented here are 26 T cell receptor beta chains from one specimen sequenced in a study of cytomegalovirus exposure and HLA in healthy donors. In the PCR, 60 Vbeta and 13 Jbeta primers were used. Clones were sequenced by immunoSEQ multiplex PCR, and TCRdb holds only the in-frame ones, with some missing. Of 90,000 to 140,000 clones listed, around 85% were seen once; the top ten hold 6.9%. Sample: PBMCs. These receptors were obtained from a man under 40 in good health and CMV-seropositive.

This rearrangement joins TRBV6-5 to TRBJ1-5; D unresolved. V lost 6 bases to trimming and J lost 4 bases, with 16 bases between them. The CDR3 contains 15 residues. CDR1 MNHEY and CDR2 SVGAGI come from the germline V gene. The CDR3 is CASSPPGRLNQPQHF. The CDR3 region has the DNA TGTGCCAGCAGCCCCCCCGGCAGGTTGAATCAGCCCCAGCATTTT.

The DNA for the CDR3 is TGTGCCACCAGCAGGGACAGGGCGAGCTCTGGAAACACCATATATTTT. Translation gives CATSRDRASSGNTIYF. This rearrangement joins TRBV15 to TRBJ1-3, with 8 positions matching TRBD1. The CDR3 is 16 amino acids. With 3 bases clipped from V and 0 bases from J, the junction kept 4 bases outside the gene matches. Germline V gene lookup returns CDR1 LNHNV and CDR2 YYDKDF (reference sequence). The complete variable domain, with remaining parts taken from reference TRBV15 and TRBJ1-3, reads DAMVIQNPRYQVTQFGKPVTLSCSQTLNHNVMYWYQQKSSQAPKLLFHYYDKDFNNEADTPDNFQSRRPNTSFCFLDIRSPGLGDTAMYLCATSRDRASSGNTIYFGEGSWLTVV.

This clone was detected only a few times. The gene calls are TRBV5-1 and TRBJ1-2, with D tentatively TRBD1 (6 bases). V gave up 2 bases and J gave up 7 bases, with 15 bases separating them. The CDR3 has 14 amino acids. Germline V gene lookup returns CDR1 SGHRS and CDR2 YFSETQ. CDR3 residues: CASSFSGGAFGYTF. The CDR3 coding sequence is TGCGCCAGCAGCTTTTCGGGGGGCGCGTTTGGCTACACCTTC.

The V gene is TRBV2, the J gene TRBJ2-1; the match to TRBD2 covers 13 bases. This CDR3 comprises 16 residues. Germline CDR1 and CDR2: SNHLY and FYNNEI. J gave up 7 bases and V 7 bases, and 10 bases lay outside the gene matches. The CDR3 sequence: CASNIATSGGANEQFF. CDR3 nucleotide sequence: TGTGCCAGCAACATAGCTACTAGCGGGGGGGCGAATGAGCAGTTCTTC.

The chain's CDR3 is CASSVEGPLHF. Written as DNA, the CDR3 is TGTGCCAGCAGTGTTGAGGGCCCCCTCCACTTT. This rearrangement joins TRBV2 to TRBJ1-6, with D uncertain. Germline loops: CDR1 SNHLY, CDR2 FYNNEI. V was cut by 4 bases and J by 13 bases, with 8 bases left in between. CDR3 size: 11 residues.

This clone has only one observation. V and J are TRBV5-1 and TRBJ1-6; D might be TRBD1 (6 bases). Per germline, CDR1 SGHRS and CDR2 YFSETQ. The length of the CDR3 is 15 residues. V was pared by 0 bases and J by 7 bases, with 11 bases between. The CDR3 DNA follows: TGCGCCAGCAGCTTGGAAGCCCAGGGGAATTCACCCCTCCACTTT. This sequence encodes CASSLEAQGNSPLHF.

Concerning this clone: Other DNA sequences from this sample encode an identical CDR3 as well. The gene calls are TRBV5-1 and TRBJ2-7, with D perhaps TRBD1 (5 bases). There are 15 residues in the CDR3. V lost 0 bases and J 0 bases, leaving 10 bases between the germline ends. Per the germline V gene, CDR1 is SGHRS and CDR2 is YFSETQ. DNA for the CDR3: TGCGCCAGCAGCTTGGGGGGCGGCCGCTCCTACGAGCAGTACTTC. Translation gives CASSLGGGRSYEQYF.

The chain couples TRBV5-1 to TRBJ2-1, with 7 bases lining up with TRBD1. The CDR3 totals 13 residues. Germline loops: CDR1 SGHRS, CDR2 YFSETQ. V trimming: 1 base; J trimming: 8 bases; junction bases outside the gene matches: 3. The CDR3 DNA sequence: TGCGCCAGCAGCTTGCACAGGGGCTATGAGCAGTTCTTC. Translated: CASSLHRGYEQFF.

The rearrangement links TRBV20-1 to TRBJ2-7; D is perhaps TRBD2 (5 bases). Germline V gene sequence: CDR1 DFQATT, CDR2 SNEGSKA (reference sequence). V was clipped by 3 bases and J by 7 bases, with 10 bases between them. This CDR3 contains 11 residues. The CDR3 bases are TGCAGTGCTAGCAAACTAGAGGAGCAGTACTTC. This encodes CSASKLEEQYF.

V and J are TRBV9 and TRBJ2-5; 8 bases align to TRBD2. V was clipped by 3 bases and J by 3 bases; unmatched bases: 1. Germline V gene data show CDR1 as SGDLS and CDR2 as YYNGEE. The CDR3 spans 13 residues. CDR3 region: CASSEGLEETQYF. The DNA for the CDR3 is TGTGCCAGCAGCGAGGGACTAGAAGAGACCCAGTACTTC. Based on the CDR3 plus reference TRBV9 and TRBJ2-5, the full variable domain is DSGVTQTPKHLITATGQRVTLRCSPRSGDLSVYWYQQSLDQGLQFLIQYYNGEERAKGNILERFSAQQFPDLHSELNLSSLELGDSALYFCASSEGLEETQYFGPGTRLLVL.

CDR3 region: CASTRNYEQYF. Written as DNA, the CDR3 is TGTGCCAGCACGCGCAACTACGAGCAGTACTTC. J is TRBJ2-7 and V is TRBV2; D is unresolved. CDR1 and CDR2 (germline): SNHLY, FYNNEI. The CDR3 has 11 residues. V dropped 7 bases and J dropped 3 bases, with 7 bases sitting between them. Looking up the rest from reference TRBV2 and TRBJ2-7 gives the full variable domain: EPEVTQTPSHQVTQMGQEVILRCVPISNHLYFYWYRQILGQKVEFLVSFYNNEISEKSEIFDDQFSVERPDGSNFTLKIRSTKLEDSAMYFCASTRNYEQYFGPGTRLTVT.

J is TRBJ1-1 and V is TRBV18, with D possibly matching TRBD1 (6 bases). Deletions cut 2 bases from V and 2 bases from J, with 9 bases between. Germline CDR1 and CDR2: KGHSH and LQKENI. The CDR3 is 14 residues long. Here the CDR3 reads CASSPGTPNTEAFF. DNA for the CDR3: TGTGCCAGCTCACCAGGGACACCTAACACTGAAGCTTTCTTT.

The chain employs TRBV5-1 and TRBJ1-1; 12 bases match TRBD1. J was trimmed by 4 bases and V by 5 bases; bases with no gene match: 6. CDR3 length equals 15 residues. CDR1 and CDR2 from the germline V gene are SGHRS and YFSETQ. CDR3 sequence (DNA): TGCGCCAGCAGGGGGACAGGGGGCGCGGGCACTGAAGCTTTCTTT. It yields the protein CASRGTGGAGTEAFF.

This chain connects TRBV14 to TRBJ1-3, with 7 bases that match TRBD1. The CDR3 runs to 17 residues. With V trimmed by 5 bases and J by 1 base, 11 bases remained unmatched. Germline CDR1 is SGHDN and CDR2 is FVKESK. CDR3 DNA sequence: TGTGCCAGCAGCTATCAGACAGGGCCTCTTTCTGGAAACACCATATATTTT. This translates into CASSYQTGPLSGNTIYF.

The chain links TRBV28 to TRBJ2-1; TRBD2 is a possible D gene (5 bases). Germline CDR1 MDHEN, CDR2 SYDVKM. Trimming removed 4 bases at V and 7 bases at J, with 20 bases between. CDR3 length: 16 amino acids. CDR3 coding DNA: TGTGCCAGCAGTTACCCCACCGAGGGAACGGGGAATGAGCAGTTCTTC. Its protein product is CASSYPTEGTGNEQFF.

The CDR3 sequence: CASSLGQQRGSPLHF. Here the CDR3 DNA reads TGCGCCAGCAGCTTGGGACAGCAAAGGGGTTCACCCCTCCACTTT. The rearrangement uses TRBV5-1 and TRBJ1-6, with a possible D match to TRBD1 (5 bases). CDR3 size: 15 residues. V was shortened by 0 bases and J by 9 bases, with 13 bases between the two germline ends. Germline assignment: CDR1 SGHRS and CDR2 YFSETQ.

The V call is TRBV5-6, the J call TRBJ2-2; the D gene is possibly TRBD1 (5 bases). V was clipped by 0 bases and J by 6 bases, with 15 bases between them. This CDR3 is built from 16 residues. In germline, CDR1 is SGHDT, CDR2 YYEEEE. The CDR3 DNA reads as TGTGCCAGCAGCTTGGTTGGGTTTAGGGGCCCCGGGGAGCTGTTTTTT. Translating gives CASSLVGFRGPGELFF.

The chain is built from TRBV19 and TRBJ2-1, with unresolved D. Trimming took 7 bases from V and 8 from J, leaving 24 bases between them. This CDR3 has 16 amino acids. The germline CDR1 and CDR2 sequences are LNHDA and SQIVND (reference sequence). CDR3 loop: CASTTSEATLRDEQFF. The CDR3 coding sequence is TGTGCCAGTACAACCAGCGAGGCTACACTACGGGATGAGCAGTTCTTC.

V and J are TRBV4-1 and TRBJ2-2; 10 bases agree with TRBD2. The V and J ends lost 2 bases and 4 bases, in that order; junction bases with no gene match: 7. Germline V lookup: CDR1 MGHRA, CDR2 YSYEKL. CDR3 size: 17 residues. As DNA, the CDR3 is TGCGCCAGCAGCCAATCAACACTAGCGGGGAGCACCGGGGAGCTGTTTTTT. Translated, it gives CASSQSTLAGSTGELFF.

This clone was found once. V and J are TRBV9 and TRBJ1-2, with 11 bases matching TRBD1. J lost 6 bases, V lost 4 bases, and 8 bases had no gene match. Germline assignment: CDR1 SGDLS and CDR2 YYNGEE. This CDR3 contains 15 residues. The chain's CDR3 is CASSPLGTGGHGYTF. The CDR3 region has the DNA TGTGCCAGCAGCCCTTTAGGGACAGGGGGGCATGGCTACACCTTC. Full variable domain (missing parts from reference TRBV9 and TRBJ1-2): DSGVTQTPKHLITATGQRVTLRCSPRSGDLSVYWYQQSLDQGLQFLIQYYNGEERAKGNILERFSAQQFPDLHSELNLSSLELGDSALYFCASSPLGTGGHGYTFGSGTRLTVV.

The genes are TRBV2 and TRBJ2-1; a weak D match, TRBD1 (5 bases). Germline V lookup: CDR1 SNHLY, CDR2 FYNNEI. V was cut by 5 bases and J by 0 bases, with 11 bases left in between. The length of the CDR3 is 15 residues. The CDR3 sequence is CASSPFQGSYNEQFF. In nucleotides, the CDR3 is TGTGCCAGCAGTCCCTTCCAGGGCTCCTACAATGAGCAGTTCTTC.

The genes are TRBV7-8 and TRBJ2-1; the match to TRBD1 covers 8 bases. Germline V gene lookup returns CDR1 SGHVS and CDR2 FQNEAQ. The CDR3 totals 13 residues. V shed 5 bases, J shed 8 bases, and the junction held 5 bases outside the gene matches. The CDR3 DNA reads as TGTGCCAGCAGCACCGACAGGGGCGATGAGCAGTTCTTC. Its translation is CASSTDRGDEQFF.

The V call is TRBV6-1, the J call TRBJ1-3, with D unresolved. The CDR3 has 14 residues. The germline V and J ends were trimmed by 10 bases and 0 bases, with 13 bases remaining between them. Germline V gene sequence: CDR1 MNHNS, CDR2 SASEGT. The chain's CDR3 is CATGDRSSGNTIYF. As DNA, the CDR3 is TGTGCCACTGGAGACCGGAGCTCTGGAAACACCATATATTTT.

This clone was counted between two and nine times. The chain combines TRBV6-8 with TRBJ1-5, with D possibly being TRBD1 (6 bases). Germline lookup yields CDR1 MNHGY and CDR2 SAAAGT. The V end was cut by 5 bases, the J end by 1 base, with 18 bases between. This CDR3 contains 17 residues. The CDR3 DNA reads as TGTGCCAGCAGTCAGAGGGCCAGGGGAGGGAGCAATCAGCCCCAGCATTTT. It yields the protein CASSQRARGGSNQPQHF.

The table lists this clone with a few counts. J is TRBJ2-1 and V is TRBV30; tentatively, D is TRBD1 (6 bases). Germline-derived CDR1 and CDR2 are GTSNPN and SVGIG (reference sequence). This CDR3 has 13 amino acids. V lost 5 bases, J lost 8 bases, and 16 bases lay in between. The CDR3 is CAWATGQSYEQFF. The CDR3, as DNA: TGTGCCTGGGCCACCGGACAGTCCTATGAGCAGTTCTTC.

This sequence joins TRBV30 and TRBJ2-7; TRBD1 aligns across 8 bases. Germline V gene data show CDR1 as GTSNPN and CDR2 as SVGIG (reference sequence). The trim removed 2 bases at V and 4 bases at J, leaving 13 bases unmatched. The CDR3 runs to 16 residues. The CDR3 protein is CAWSPPDRGFWYEQYF. CDR3 coding DNA: TGTGCCTGGAGTCCCCCCGACAGGGGCTTTTGGTACGAGCAGTACTTC.